These T cell receptor beta chains were read from a single sample in a study of blood T cell repertoires in COVID-19. This table comes from immunoSEQ multiplex PCR, and its TCRdb copy is limited to in-frame clones, with some not included. The data contain 250,000 to 300,000 clones, roughly four fifths of them singletons. The sample was PBMCs or T cells enriched from blood (not recorded which). Receptor source: a young man with acute COVID-19. Both conserved end residues are part of each CDR3. D genes are given only for firm matches. Size is omitted from some rows. Given values are once, few, many or a class for expanded clones.

J gene | D gene | V gene | clone size | CDR3 protein | CDR3 DNA
TRBJ1-2 | TRBD1 | TRBV27 | NA | CASSALQTGPYGYTF | TGTGCCAGCAGTGCCCTCCAGACAGGGCCCTATGGCTACACCTTC
TRBJ1-1 | NA | TRBV19 | few | CASSAGLNTEAFF | TGTGCCAGTAGCGCAGGGTTGAACACTGAAGCTTTCTTT
TRBJ2-3 | NA | TRBV5-1 | NA | CASSPTAGGHTQYF | TGTGCCAGCAGCCCGACGGCAGGAGGGCATACGCAGTATTTT
TRBJ2-1 | NA | TRBV28 | few | CASSRTGLLF | TGTGCCAGCAGCCGAACAGGGCTCCTCTTC
TRBJ2-3 | NA | TRBV29-1 | NA | CSVGGSGTDTQYF | TGCAGCGTTGGTGGGAGTGGGACAGATACGCAGTATTTT
TRBJ2-1 | TRBD1 | TRBV7-2 | NA | CASSHRGPDRGSGHEQFF | TGTGCCAGCAGCCACAGGGGTCCGGACAGGGGATCGGGGCATGAGCAGTTCTTC
TRBJ1-2 | NA | TRBV11-2 | once | CASAQGTNYGYTF | TGTGCCAGCGCGCAGGGCACAAACTATGGCTACACCTTC
TRBJ1-5 | NA | TRBV25-1 | few | CASSDQGSYQPQHF | TGTGCCAGCAGTGATCAGGGATCTTATCAGCCCCAGCATTTT
TRBJ2-3 | NA | TRBV2 | NA | CASSERLEGTQYF | TGTGCCAGCAGTGAAAGGCTGGAGGGTACGCAGTATTTT
TRBJ1-3 | NA | TRBV10-3 | NA | CAISSPPGNTIYF | TGTGCCATCAGTTCTCCCCCCGGAAACACCATATATTTT
TRBJ2-1 | TRBD2 | TRBV24-1 | NA | CATSDGLLAGGFNEQFF | TGTGCCACCAGTGATGGCCTACTAGCGGGGGGATTCAATGAGCAGTTCTTC
TRBJ1-1 | NA | TRBV6-5 | NA | CASSYSTIDTEAFF | TGTGCCAGCAGTTACTCGACAATAGACACTGAAGCTTTCTTT
TRBJ1-2 | NA | TRBV27 | once | CASRDLSSSGTNYGYTF | TGTGCCAGCAGAGATCTCTCGTCCAGCGGCACTAACTATGGCTACACCTTC
TRBJ1-2 | NA | TRBV9 | once | CASSGTQGSKNGYTF | TGTGCCAGCAGCGGAACACAGGGAAGTAAAAATGGCTACACCTTC
TRBJ2-2 | TRBD2 | TRBV3-1/TRBV3-2 | NA | CASSQPAGLNTGELFF | TGTGCCAGCAGCCAACCAGCGGGACTGAACACCGGGGAGCTGTTTTTT
TRBJ1-2 | TRBD1 | TRBV11-2 | NA | CASSSDRVYGYTF | TGTGCCAGCAGCTCGGACAGGGTCTATGGCTACACCTTC
TRBJ1-5 | NA | TRBV7-6 | NA | CASSSWPKGQGSNQPQHF | TGTGCCAGCAGCTCGTGGCCTAAAGGACAAGGGAGCAATCAGCCCCAGCATTTT